The 10 T cell receptor beta chains below were found in one sample sequenced in a study of blood T cell repertoires in COVID-19. Assay: immunoSEQ multiplex PCR; the TCRdb copy retains only in-frame clones and omits some. The sample has under 250,000 clones; about 86% are singletons. The material sequenced was peripheral blood. The origin of the receptors is a man aged 45 to 65 with active or convalescent COVID-19.

This chain links TRBV19 with TRBJ2-4; 7 bases are shared with TRBD1. V gave up 0 bases and J gave up 3 bases; unmatched junction bases: 8. Germline V gene data show CDR1 as LNHDA and CDR2 as SQIVND (reference sequence). This CDR3 has 17 amino acids. The CDR3 loop is CASSIDRVSGGKNIQYF. DNA for the CDR3: TGTGCCAGTAGTATAGATCGAGTCTCAGGGGGCAAAAACATTCAGTACTTC. The whole variable domain, filled in from reference TRBV19 and TRBJ2-4, reads DGGITQSPKYLFRKEGQNVTLSCEQNLNHDAMYWYRQDPGQGLRLIYYSQIVNDFQKGDIAEGYSVSREKKESFPLTVTSAQKNPTAFYLCASSIDRVSGGKNIQYFGAGTRLSVL.

This chain connects TRBV15 to TRBJ2-7; 9 bases are shared with TRBD1. The V gene's germline CDR1 is LNHNV and CDR2 YYDKDF (reference sequence). The CDR3 covers 15 residues. The ends lost 3 bases at V and 7 bases at J; junction bases unmatched: 10. For the CDR3, the DNA is TGTGCCACCAGCAGGGACCCGACAGGGGGAAGGGAGCAGTACTTC. Protein sequence: CATSRDPTGGREQYF.

The chain employs TRBV9 and TRBJ2-2; TRBD2 matches 12 bases. J was trimmed by 2 bases and V by 1 base; bases with no gene match: 9. Germline CDR1 and CDR2: SGDLS and YYNGEE. CDR3 length: 19 residues. CDR3: CASSVKLAGGGPNTGELFF. In DNA, the CDR3 is TGTGCCAGCAGCGTAAAACTAGCGGGGGGAGGTCCCAACACCGGGGAGCTGTTTTTT. Based on the CDR3 plus reference TRBV9 and TRBJ2-2, the full variable domain is DSGVTQTPKHLITATGQRVTLRCSPRSGDLSVYWYQQSLDQGLQFLIQYYNGEERAKGNILERFSAQQFPDLHSELNLSSLELGDSALYFCASSVKLAGGGPNTGELFFGEGSRLTVL.

There are a few counts of this clone. The gene calls are TRBV7-9 and TRBJ2-1, with D possibly TRBD2 on 5 matching bases. CDR1 is SEHNR and CDR2 is FQNEAQ in the germline V gene (reference sequence). The CDR3 runs to 14 residues. V was cut by 2 bases and J by 4 bases, with 9 bases left in between. The CDR3 bases are TGTGCCAGCAGCTTATTCATAGCGTACAATGAGCAGTTCTTC. Protein sequence: CASSLFIAYNEQFF.

V usage is TRBV6-5 and J usage is TRBJ1-2; TRBD1 matches at 10 bases. The CDR3 is 14 residues long. Germline values: CDR1 MNHEY, CDR2 SVGAGI. V trimming: 6 bases; J trimming: 8 bases; junction bases outside the gene matches: 9. The CDR3 loop is CASSTRDRGRGYTF. The CDR3 DNA reads as TGTGCCAGCAGCACACGGGACAGGGGACGAGGCTACACCTTC.

This clone appeared a single time. The chain couples TRBV6-5 to TRBJ2-2, with 9 bases lining up with TRBD1. Germline lookup yields CDR1 MNHEY and CDR2 SVGAGI. Trimming cost V 11 bases and J 0 bases; bases outside gene matches: 4. The CDR3 has 14 residues. CDR3 nucleotides: TGTGCCGGCCGACAGGGGGCGAACACCGGGGAGCTGTTTTTT. Translation: CAGRQGANTGELFF.

CDR3 region: CASRPGTGGAGNEKLFF. CDR3 nucleotides: TGCGCCAGCAGACCCGGGACAGGGGGCGCTGGTAATGAAAAACTGTTTTTT. The V gene is TRBV5-1, the J gene TRBJ1-4; 12 positions match TRBD1. With 5 bases clipped from V and 4 bases from J, the junction kept 9 bases outside the gene matches. The CDR3 is 17 residues long. Germline V lookup: CDR1 SGHRS, CDR2 YFSETQ.

J is TRBJ1-2 and V is TRBV6-6; D gene uncertain. Germline values: CDR1 MNHNY, CDR2 SVGAGI (reference sequence). V was pared by 2 bases and J by 6 bases, with 13 bases between. There are 14 residues in the CDR3. CDR3 region: CASSYDDQVHGYTF. The CDR3 coding sequence is TGTGCCAGCAGTTACGACGACCAGGTGCATGGCTACACCTTC.

This rearrangement joins TRBV19 to TRBJ1-2, with D possibly matching TRBD1 (6 bases). Germline V gene data show CDR1 as LNHDA and CDR2 as SQIVND (reference sequence). Trimming took 1 base from V and 8 from J, leaving 20 bases between them. The CDR3 runs 16 residues. The CDR3 nucleotides read TGTGCCAGTAGTATAGGGGCACGGGCCAAGAGGGGGGGCTACACCTTC. It specifies CASSIGARAKRGGYTF. Full variable domain (rest looked up from reference TRBV19 and TRBJ1-2): DGGITQSPKYLFRKEGQNVTLSCEQNLNHDAMYWYRQDPGQGLRLIYYSQIVNDFQKGDIAEGYSVSREKKESFPLTVTSAQKNPTAFYLCASSIGARAKRGGYTFGSGTRLTVV.

The chain uses TRBV6-4 and TRBJ2-1; 8 bases agree with TRBD1. The CDR3 sequence is 13 residues long. Germline V gene lookup returns CDR1 MRHNA and CDR2 SNTAGT. The junction had 1 base not matched to a gene; V was cut back by 4 bases and J by 5 bases. CDR3 protein: CASSADRDNEQFF. In DNA form, the CDR3 reads TGTGCCAGCAGTGCGGACAGGGACAATGAGCAGTTCTTC.